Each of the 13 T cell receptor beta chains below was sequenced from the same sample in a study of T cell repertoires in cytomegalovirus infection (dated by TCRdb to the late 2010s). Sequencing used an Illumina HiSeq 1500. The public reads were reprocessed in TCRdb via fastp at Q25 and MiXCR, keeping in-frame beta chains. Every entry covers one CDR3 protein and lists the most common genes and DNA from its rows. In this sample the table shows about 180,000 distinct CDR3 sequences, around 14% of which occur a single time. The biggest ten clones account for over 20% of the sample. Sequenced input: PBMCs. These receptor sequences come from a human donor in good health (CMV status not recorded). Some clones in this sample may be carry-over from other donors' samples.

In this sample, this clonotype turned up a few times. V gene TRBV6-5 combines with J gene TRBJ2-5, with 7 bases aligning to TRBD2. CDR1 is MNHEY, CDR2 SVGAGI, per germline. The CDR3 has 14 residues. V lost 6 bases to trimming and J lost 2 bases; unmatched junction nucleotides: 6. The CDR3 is CASRRTRVQETQYF. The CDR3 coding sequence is TGTGCCAGCAGACGGACTAGAGTACAAGAGACCCAGTACTTC.

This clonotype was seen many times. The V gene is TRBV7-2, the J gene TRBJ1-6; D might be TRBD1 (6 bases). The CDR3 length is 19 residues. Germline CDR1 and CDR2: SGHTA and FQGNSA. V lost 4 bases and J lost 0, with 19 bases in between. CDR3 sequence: CASSSPWTEQSSYNSPLHF. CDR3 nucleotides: TGTGCCAGCAGCTCTCCCTGGACAGAGCAAAGCTCCTATAATTCACCCCTCCACTTT. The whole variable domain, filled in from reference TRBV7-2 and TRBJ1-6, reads GAGVSQSPSNKVTEKGKDVELRCDPISGHTALYWYRQSLGQGLEFLIYFQGNSAPDKSGLPSDRFSAERTGGSVSTLTIQRTQQEDSAVYLCASSSPWTEQSSYNSPLHFGNGTRLTVT.

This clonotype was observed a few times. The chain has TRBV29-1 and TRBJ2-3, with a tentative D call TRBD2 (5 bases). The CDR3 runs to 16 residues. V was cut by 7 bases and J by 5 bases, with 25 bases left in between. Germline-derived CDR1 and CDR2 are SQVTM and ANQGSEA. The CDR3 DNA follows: TGCAGCGGCGTAGGCCGGGGAGTTATGGGGAAAGATACGCAGTATTTT. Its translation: CSGVGRGVMGKDTQYF.

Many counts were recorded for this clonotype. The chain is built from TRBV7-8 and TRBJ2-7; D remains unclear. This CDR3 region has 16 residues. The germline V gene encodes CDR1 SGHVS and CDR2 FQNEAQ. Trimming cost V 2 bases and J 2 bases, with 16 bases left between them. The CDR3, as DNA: TGTGCCAGCAGCTTAATCGTCTCGCCTACGACCTACGAGCAGTACTTC. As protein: CASSLIVSPTTYEQYF.

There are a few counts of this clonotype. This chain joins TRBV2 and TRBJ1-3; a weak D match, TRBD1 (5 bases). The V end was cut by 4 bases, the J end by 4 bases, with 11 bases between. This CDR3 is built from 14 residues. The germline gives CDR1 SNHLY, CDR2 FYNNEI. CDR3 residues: CASSVQGSGNTIYF. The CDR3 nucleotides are TGTGCCAGCAGTGTCCAGGGATCGGGAAACACCATATATTTT.

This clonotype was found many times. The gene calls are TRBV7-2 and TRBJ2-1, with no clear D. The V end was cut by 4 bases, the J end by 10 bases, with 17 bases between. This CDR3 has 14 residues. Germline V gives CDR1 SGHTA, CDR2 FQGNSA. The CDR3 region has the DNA TGTGCCAGCAGCTCCTTTTCAATGGCGAGAGAGCAGTTCTTC. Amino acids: CASSSFSMAREQFF.

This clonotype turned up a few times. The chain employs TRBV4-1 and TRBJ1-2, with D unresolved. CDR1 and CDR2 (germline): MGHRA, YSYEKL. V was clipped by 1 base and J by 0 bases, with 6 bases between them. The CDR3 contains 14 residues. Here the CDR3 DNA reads TGCGCCAGCAGCCAAGCCGGCACTAACTATGGCTACACCTTC. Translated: CASSQAGTNYGYTF.

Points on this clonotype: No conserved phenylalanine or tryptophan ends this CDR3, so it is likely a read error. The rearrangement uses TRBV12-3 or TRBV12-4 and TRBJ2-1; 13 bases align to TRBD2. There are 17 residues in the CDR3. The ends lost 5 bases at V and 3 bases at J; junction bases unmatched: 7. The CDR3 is CASSRLAGGLIYNEQFY. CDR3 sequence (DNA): TGTGCCAGCAGTCGACTAGCGGGAGGCCTAATCTACAATGAGCAGTTCTAC.

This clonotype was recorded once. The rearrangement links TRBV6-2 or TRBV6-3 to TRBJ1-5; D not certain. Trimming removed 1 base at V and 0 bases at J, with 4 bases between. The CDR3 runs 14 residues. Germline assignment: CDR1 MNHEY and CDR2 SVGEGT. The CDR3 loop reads CASSYLVSNQPQHF. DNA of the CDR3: TGTGCCAGCAGTTACTTGGTTAGCAATCAGCCCCAGCATTTT.

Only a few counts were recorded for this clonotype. CDR3 amino acids: CAWSGQSTDTQYF. CDR3 nucleotide sequence: TGTGCCTGGAGTGGACAGAGCACAGATACGCAGTATTTT. This rearrangement joins TRBV30 to TRBJ2-3, with a possible D match to TRBD1 (5 bases). CDR3 length: 13 amino acids. Germline lookup yields CDR1 GTSNPN and CDR2 SVGIG (reference sequence). Trimming stripped 1 base from V and 0 bases from J, with 5 bases between.

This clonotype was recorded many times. This chain's CDR3 is CASRLTGTGSYEQYF. The CDR3 nucleotides read TGTGCCAGCAGATTAACCGGGACAGGGTCCTACGAGCAGTACTTC. The chain carries TRBV7-2 and TRBJ2-7; 9 bases fit TRBD1. The CDR3 contains 15 residues. The germline CDR1 and CDR2 sequences are SGHTA and FQGNSA. V trimming: 6 bases; J trimming: 1 base; junction bases outside the gene matches: 7.

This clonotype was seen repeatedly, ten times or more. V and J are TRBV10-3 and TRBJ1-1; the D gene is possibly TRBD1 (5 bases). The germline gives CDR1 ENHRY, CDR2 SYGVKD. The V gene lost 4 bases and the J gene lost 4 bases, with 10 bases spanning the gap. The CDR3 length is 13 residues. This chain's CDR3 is CAISGGRGTEAFF. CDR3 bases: TGTGCCATCAGTGGAGGTAGGGGCACTGAAGCTTTCTTT.

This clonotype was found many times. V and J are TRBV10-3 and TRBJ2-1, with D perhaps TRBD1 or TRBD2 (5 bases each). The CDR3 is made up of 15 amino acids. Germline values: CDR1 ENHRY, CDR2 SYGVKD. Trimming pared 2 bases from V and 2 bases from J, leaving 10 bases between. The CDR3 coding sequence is TGTGCCATCAGTGAGAGGGACCGACCCTACAATGAGCAGTTCTTC. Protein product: CAISERDRPYNEQFF.